These T cell receptor beta chains were read from a single sample in a study of blood T cell repertoires in COVID-19. Sequencing was performed with immunoSEQ multiplex PCR; in TCRdb, only in-frame clones are kept and a portion is missing. The data show roughly 200,000 clones, roughly nine tenths seen once. The sequenced material came from PBMCs or T cells enriched from blood (not recorded which). These receptors came from a woman aged 25 to 39 with acute COVID-19. Each CDR3 is given with its conserved first and last residue. The order of the fields is clone size, D gene, V gene, J gene, CDR3 protein, CDR3 DNA. D genes are given only for firm matches. Clone size is shown for a subset of rows, as once, few, many or a class of expanded clone.

>.|.|TRBV12-3/TRBV12-4|TRBJ2-1
CASVAGPYNEQFF
TGTGCCAGCGTGGCAGGGCCATACAATGAGCAGTTCTTC
>.|.|TRBV7-9|TRBJ1-4
CASSLAATATNEKLFF
TGTGCCAGCAGCTTAGCGGCCACAGCAACTAATGAAAAACTGTTTTTT
>.|.|TRBV18|TRBJ1-4
CASSPRDSVNEKLFF
TGTGCCAGCTCACCGAGAGACAGTGTAAATGAAAAACTGTTTTTT
>.|.|TRBV2|TRBJ1-2
CASSGQTTSYGYTF
TGTGCCAGCAGTGGGCAGACGACTTCCTATGGCTACACCTTC
>.|TRBD1|TRBV25-1|TRBJ1-2
CASSPTDRVDGYTF
TGTGCCAGCAGTCCAACAGACAGGGTAGATGGCTACACCTTC
>.|.|TRBV18|TRBJ2-1
CASSPPFTSGGLYYNEQFF
TGTGCCAGCTCACCACCTTTTACGTCCGGGGGATTATACTACAATGAGCAGTTCTTC
>.|TRBD1|TRBV19|TRBJ1-1
CARQGAAPDTEAFF
TGTGCCAGACAGGGGGCCGCTCCGGACACTGAAGCTTTCTTT
>.|.|TRBV5-8|TRBJ1-5
CASSYRVSGNQPQHF
TGTGCCAGCAGCTACAGGGTTTCGGGCAATCAGCCCCAGCATTTT
>.|.|TRBV19|TRBJ1-1
CASSMSGIGTEAFF
TGTGCCAGTAGTATGTCAGGGATTGGCACTGAAGCTTTCTTT
>.|.|TRBV10-3|TRBJ1-2
CVTTALDRNNYGYTF
TGTGTCACCACCGCGTTGGACAGAAATAACTATGGCTACACCTTC
>few|.|TRBV28|TRBJ1-2
CASSFGGHPDPSGYTF
TGTGCCAGCAGTTTTGGGGGCCACCCTGACCCCTCTGGCTACACCTTC
>.|TRBD1|TRBV29-1|TRBJ1-1
CSVGQGLNTEAFF
TGCAGCGTCGGACAGGGACTGAACACTGAAGCTTTCTTT
>.|TRBD1|TRBV30|TRBJ1-1
CAWSPGTGVAEAFF
TGTGCCTGGAGTCCCGGGACAGGGGTAGCTGAAGCTTTCTTT
>.|TRBD2|TRBV9|TRBJ2-3
CASSAWTSGDSTDTQYF
TGTGCCAGCAGCGCCTGGACTAGCGGGGACAGCACAGATACGCAGTATTTT
>.|TRBD2|TRBV2|TRBJ2-3
CASRGTSGRDTQYF
TGTGCCAGCAGGGGGACTAGCGGTAGAGATACGCAGTATTTT
>.|TRBD2|TRBV7-2|TRBJ2-1
CASIGLAGGEQFF
TGTGCCAGCATCGGACTAGCGGGGGGTGAGCAGTTCTTC
>.|.|TRBV4-1|TRBJ1-1
CASSPPSGIGTEAFF
TGCGCCAGCAGCCCTCCGTCAGGGATCGGGACTGAAGCTTTCTTT
>.|.|TRBV24-1|TRBJ1-1
CATSHSAGNTEAFF
TGTGCCACCAGCCACTCGGCGGGAAACACTGAAGCTTTCTTT
>.|.|TRBV6-5|TRBJ2-5
CASSPRDQETQYF
TGTGCCAGCAGTCCGAGAGACCAAGAGACCCAGTACTTC
>once|TRBD1|TRBV5-1|TRBJ1-2
CASSLGTGSFYGYTF
TGCGCCAGCAGCTTGGGGACAGGGTCCTTCTATGGCTACACCTTC
>.|TRBD1|TRBV30|TRBJ2-7
CAWSVGTGGSEQYF
TGTGCCTGGAGTGTCGGGACAGGGGGCTCCGAGCAGTACTTC
>.|.|TRBV4-3|TRBJ1-2
CASSQDQPGDYGYTF
TGCGCCAGCAGCCAAGATCAGCCCGGGGACTATGGCTACACCTTC
>once|.|TRBV5-1|TRBJ1-5
CASSLLPQDSNQPQHF
TGCGCCAGCAGCCTCCTTCCGCAGGATAGCAATCAGCCCCAGCATTTT
>.|.|TRBV30|TRBJ1-5
CAWAGSNNQPQHF
TGTGCCTGGGCGGGGTCTAACAATCAGCCCCAGCATTTT
>.|.|TRBV19|TRBJ2-2
CASSPGHTTGELFF
TGTGCCAGTAGTCCGGGACATACCACCGGGGAGCTGTTTTTT
>.|TRBD1|TRBV3-1/TRBV3-2|TRBJ1-2
CASSHNDRAYGYTF
TGTGCCAGCAGCCATAACGACAGGGCCTATGGCTACACCTTC
>.|.|TRBV18|TRBJ1-2
CASSPSPRPNYGYTF
TGTGCCAGCTCACCCTCCCCGCGCCCCAACTATGGCTACACCTTC
>.|.|TRBV25-1|TRBJ2-2
CASSESGSGGELFF
TGTGCCAGCAGTGAATCTGGGTCGGGCGGGGAGCTGTTTTTT
>.|.|TRBV6-2/TRBV6-3|TRBJ1-5
CASSYIATGSNQPQHF
TGTGCCAGCAGTTACATCGCTACGGGGAGCAATCAGCCCCAGCATTTT
>few|.|TRBV7-2|TRBJ1-3
CASSAGSFGNTIYF
TGTGCCAGCAGCGCGGGGTCGTTCGGAAACACCATATATTTT
>few|.|TRBV6-5|TRBJ1-1
CASSSFRGSNTEAFF
TGTGCCAGCAGTTCATTCAGGGGATCGAACACTGAAGCTTTCTTT
>.|TRBD1|TRBV7-8|TRBJ1-3
CASSPFDRGRGNTIYF
TGTGCCAGCAGCCCATTCGACAGGGGGAGAGGAAACACCATATATTTT
>few|.|TRBV7-2|TRBJ2-7
CASSITRGSNYEQYF
TGTGCCAGCAGCATTACCAGGGGTTCCAATTACGAGCAGTACTTC
>.|TRBD2|TRBV4-1|TRBJ2-7
CASSQLGLAGYEQYF
TGCGCCAGCAGCCAACTGGGACTAGCGGGGTACGAGCAGTACTTC
>.|TRBD1|TRBV2|TRBJ2-7
CASRARTGGYEQYF
TGTGCCAGCAGAGCCCGGACAGGGGGCTACGAGCAGTACTTC
>.|.|TRBV28|TRBJ1-3
CATFQGLGNTIYF
TGTGCCACCTTCCAGGGACTTGGAAACACCATATATTTT
>.|TRBD2|TRBV4-1|TRBJ2-7
CASSHRSSGGSSYEQYF
TGCGCCAGCAGCCATAGGTCTAGCGGGGGTAGCTCCTACGAGCAGTACTTC
>few|TRBD1|TRBV5-1|TRBJ1-2
CASSLEGQGSYGYTF
TGCGCCAGCAGCTTGGAGGGACAGGGTAGCTACGGCTACACCTTC
>.|TRBD1|TRBV6-5|TRBJ1-1
CASRDRVRMNTEAFF
TGTGCCAGCCGGGACAGGGTGAGGATGAACACTGAAGCTTTCTTT
>.|.|TRBV28|TRBJ1-3
CASSLLQGFGNTIYF
TGTGCCAGCAGTTTGTTACAGGGATTCGGAAACACCATATATTTT
>.|TRBD1|TRBV10-2|TRBJ1-2
CASSRQGAYTF
TGCGCCAGCAGTCGACAGGGTGCCTACACCTTC
>.|TRBD1|TRBV27|TRBJ1-2
CASSSDRVSGYTF
TGTGCCAGCAGTTCGGACAGGGTCAGTGGCTACACCTTC
>.|TRBD1|TRBV7-3|TRBJ2-1
CASSLRDRDNEQFF
TGTGCCAGCAGCTTACGCGACAGGGACAATGAGCAGTTCTTC
>.|.|TRBV28|TRBJ1-4
CASSRGGGEGEKLFF
TGTGCCAGCAGTAGAGGTGGGGGCGAGGGTGAAAAACTGTTTTTT
>.|.|TRBV2|TRBJ1-2
CATPGTTPGDGYTF
TGTGCCACCCCCGGGACAACCCCCGGCGATGGCTACACCTTC
>.|.|TRBV6-2/TRBV6-3|TRBJ1-1
CASSYSGRQTEAFF
TGTGCCAGCAGTTACTCTGGGCGACAGACTGAAGCTTTCTTT
>.|.|TRBV15|TRBJ1-4
CATSRDRIANEKLFF
TGTGCCACCAGCAGAGATAGAATCGCGAATGAAAAACTGTTTTTT
>.|TRBD1|TRBV7-2|TRBJ1-6
CASSFGQGAPSSPLHF
TGTGCCAGCAGCTTCGGACAGGGGGCACCGAGCTCACCCCTCCACTTT
>.|.|TRBV3-1/TRBV3-2|TRBJ1-4
CASTPRAGLNEKLFF
TGTGCCAGCACCCCCAGGGCAGGGTTGAATGAAAAACTGTTTTTT
>once|.|TRBV7-9|TRBJ2-5
CASSEIGQRETQYF
TGTGCCAGCAGCGAAATCGGACAAAGGGAGACCCAGTACTTC
>.|.|TRBV4-2|TRBJ1-2
CASSQVTGLNYGYTF
TGTGCCAGCAGCCAAGTTACAGGACTAAACTATGGCTACACCTTC
>.|.|TRBV2|TRBJ1-5
CASTDSASNQPQHF
TGTGCCAGCACGGACAGTGCGAGCAATCAGCCCCAGCATTTT
>.|TRBD1|TRBV5-1|TRBJ2-3
CASSLVSSGTGLGTDTQYF
TGCGCCAGCAGCTTGGTGTCGTCAGGGACAGGGTTAGGCACAGATACGCAGTATTTT